The rows below give T cell receptor beta chains drawn from one sample of a study of blood T cell repertoires in COVID-19. The assay was immunoSEQ multiplex PCR, and TCRdb's table has in-frame clones only and misses some. The table lists 150,000 to 200,000 clones, approximately 79% of them singletons. The material sequenced was peripheral blood. Receptor source: a man aged 55 to 70 with active or convalescent COVID-19. Both conserved end residues are part of each CDR3. Fields, in order: clone size, V gene, D gene, J gene, CDR3 protein, CDR3 DNA. The D gene is left open where the match is weak. Expanded clones are given a class, and other clones once, few, many or no size at all.

.	TRBV25-1	.	TRBJ2-1	CASSENNYNEQFF	TGTGCCAGCAGTGAAAACAACTACAATGAGCAGTTCTTC
.	TRBV27	.	TRBJ1-2	CASSPNGQLYGYTF	TGTGCCAGCAGTCCAAACGGACAGCTGTATGGCTACACCTTC
.	TRBV28	.	TRBJ2-7	CASLLANSYEQYF	TGTGCCAGTCTTTTAGCCAACTCCTACGAGCAGTACTTC
.	TRBV5-1	TRBD2	TRBJ2-7	CASRTSGSSYEQYF	TGCGCCAGCAGGACTAGCGGGAGCTCCTACGAGCAGTACTTC
.	TRBV19	TRBD1	TRBJ2-4	CASSAPRGQGLSKNIQYF	TGTGCCAGTAGTGCCCCCCGGGGACAGGGGCTATCCAAAAACATTCAGTACTTC
.	TRBV5-4	.	TRBJ2-2	CASSFQGMGNTGELFF	TGTGCCAGCAGCTTTCAGGGTATGGGGAACACCGGGGAGCTGTTTTTT
.	TRBV29-1	TRBD1	TRBJ2-5	CSVADGTAQGAKTQYF	TGCAGCGTCGCCGACGGGACAGCCCAAGGGGCAAAGACCCAGTACTTC
.	TRBV7-2	TRBD1	TRBJ2-5	CASSRDRGPETQYF	TGTGCCAGCAGCCGGGACAGGGGTCCCGAGACCCAGTACTTC
.	TRBV6-1	TRBD2	TRBJ2-5	CASSDPQREMETQYF	TGTGCCAGCAGTGATCCCCAGCGGGAAATGGAGACCCAGTACTTC
.	TRBV5-4	TRBD1	TRBJ2-7	CASSSTGTGAYEQYF	TGTGCCAGCAGCTCTACCGGGACAGGGGCCTACGAGCAGTACTTC
.	TRBV27	TRBD2	TRBJ2-5	CASSSGLAIQETQYF	TGTGCCAGCAGTTCGGGACTAGCGATCCAAGAGACCCAGTACTTC
once	TRBV28	.	TRBJ1-6	CASSPHNSPLHF	TGTGCCAGCAGTCCTCATAATTCACCCCTCCACTTT
.	TRBV4-2	.	TRBJ2-5	CASSYDSWETQYF	TGTGCCAGCAGCTACGACTCATGGGAGACCCAGTACTTC
.	TRBV15	TRBD1	TRBJ2-7	CATSRRTAGGGNEQYF	TGTGCCACCAGCAGAAGAACGGCAGGGGGCGGCAACGAGCAGTACTTC
.	TRBV3-1/TRBV3-2	TRBD1	TRBJ1-1	CASSLPNRGMNTEAFF	TGTGCCAGCAGCCTCCCGAACAGGGGGATGAACACTGAAGCTTTCTTT
.	TRBV11-2	.	TRBJ2-1	CASSLDGKQGTEQFF	TGTGCCAGCAGCTTAGATGGCAAACAGGGCACCGAGCAGTTCTTC
.	TRBV18	TRBD1	TRBJ2-1	CASSPLAGGGNEQFF	TGTGCCAGCTCACCACTCGCAGGGGGCGGCAATGAGCAGTTCTTC
.	TRBV5-4	TRBD1	TRBJ1-5	CASSLGQGGDQPQHF	TGTGCCAGCAGCTTGGGCCAGGGGGGAGATCAGCCCCAGCATTTT
.	TRBV28	TRBD2	TRBJ2-2	CASTPSGTSPGELFF	TGTGCCAGCACTCCCTCCGGGACTAGCCCCGGGGAGCTGTTTTTT
once	TRBV7-6	.	TRBJ2-2	CASSLVRQGGGTGELFF	TGTGCCAGCAGCTTAGTACGGCAGGGAGGGGGCACCGGGGAGCTGTTTTTT
.	TRBV15	.	TRBJ1-4	CATSRKGWENEKLFF	TGTGCCACCAGCAGGAAGGGCTGGGAGAATGAAAAACTGTTTTTT
.	TRBV29-1	.	TRBJ2-5	CSVFGGTRRETQYF	TGCAGCGTTTTTGGCGGGACCAGGCGAGAGACCCAGTACTTC
.	TRBV5-1	TRBD1	TRBJ2-3	CASSLDQPGQGTRPDTQYF	TGCGCCAGCAGCTTGGACCAACCGGGACAGGGGACTAGGCCAGATACGCAGTATTTT
.	TRBV7-9	.	TRBJ2-3	CASSLQRGFGTDTQYF	TGTGCCAGCAGCTTACAGCGAGGGTTCGGCACAGATACGCAGTATTTT